Shown below are 8 T cell receptor beta chains from a single sample sequenced in a study of blood T cells in healthy people across ages. Primers used in a second PCR of roughly 6 to 11 cycles were a sample-barcoded 5' primer and a J-beta primer mix. TCRdb reprocessed the 5' RACE reads with MiXCR, giving one entry per CDR3 protein. The sample yields more than 550,000 distinct CDR3 sequences, about 24% seen once. The specimen was blood. The receptors were gathered from a man in his 70s in good health.

This chain links TRBV12-3 or TRBV12-4 with TRBJ1-4, with 11 bases matching TRBD1. V shed 6 bases and J 7 bases; nucleotides not matched to a gene: 7. This CDR3 is built from 15 residues. CDR3 sequence (DNA): TGTGCCAGCAGAAGGACAGGGGGCGAGGGTGAAAAACTGTTTTTT. It yields the protein CASRRTGGEGEKLFF.

This chain joins TRBV7-9 and TRBJ2-1; TRBD1 might be the D (5 bases). V shed 5 bases and J shed 8 bases, with 13 bases lying between them. CDR3 length: 13 residues. In germline, CDR1 is SEHNR, CDR2 FQNEAQ (reference sequence). CDR3 in amino acids: CASSPPLGDEQFF. CDR3 coding DNA: TGTGCCAGCAGCCCACCCCTAGGGGATGAGCAGTTCTTC.

The chain carries TRBV5-1 and TRBJ1-1, with a weak D call TRBD1 (5 bases). The CDR3 runs to 15 residues. V was clipped by 1 base and J by 4 bases, with 14 bases between them. Looked up from germline, CDR1 is SGHRS and CDR2 is YFSETQ. CDR3 residues: CASSLMSQGGTEAFF. CDR3 in DNA: TGCGCCAGCAGCTTGATGTCTCAGGGAGGCACTGAAGCTTTCTTT.

This clonotype was counted between two and nine times. J is TRBJ1-1 and V is TRBV12-3 or TRBV12-4, with a weak D call TRBD1 (5 bases). Trimming shortened V by 3 bases and J by 8 bases, and 10 bases separated the two germline ends. The CDR3 length is 12 residues. CDR3 bases: TGTGCCAGCAGTTTCGGACAACTCGAAGCTTTCTTT. Protein: CASSFGQLEAFF.

This chain uses TRBV28 with TRBJ2-5; D gene unclear. The end of the DNA fits TRBJ2-7 better, so the J call may be wrong. Per germline, CDR1 MDHEN and CDR2 SYDVKM. The CDR3 totals 12 residues. This CDR3 reads CASSYRSYEQYF. The CDR3 region has the DNA TGTGCCAGCAGTTACCGCTCCTACGAGCAGTACTTC.

This clonotype has only a few counts. V and J are TRBV29-1 and TRBJ2-7, with TRBD2 identical over 8 bases. The germline CDR1 and CDR2 sequences are SQVTM and ANQGSEA. Trimming cost V 8 bases and J 1 base; bases outside gene matches: 13. The CDR3 contains 15 residues. The CDR3 coding sequence is TGCAGCACCGAAATCTACCGGGGGGGTTCCTACGAGCAGTACTTC. Translated, it gives CSTEIYRGGSYEQYF.

Ten or more counts support this clonotype. The chain recombines TRBV6-5 with TRBJ2-5, with 13 bases lining up with TRBD2. V trimming: 4 bases; J trimming: 5 bases; junction bases outside the gene matches: 16. CDR3 length equals 19 residues. Germline CDR1 reads MNHEY; CDR2 reads SVGAGI. CDR3 amino acids: CASSSRTSGSWRAWETQYF. The DNA for the CDR3 is TGTGCCAGCAGTTCCCGGACTAGCGGGAGTTGGAGAGCGTGGGAGACCCAGTACTTC.

Remarks on this clonotype: A clone one base away is much larger, so this may be a read error. This chain connects TRBV6-6 to TRBJ2-1; D is ambiguous. The CDR3 is 13 amino acids. CDR1 is MNHNY, CDR2 SVGAGI, per germline (reference sequence). V shed 0 bases and J shed 4 bases, with 4 bases lying between them. The CDR3 nucleotides are TGTGCCAGCAGTTACTCGAGGTACAATGAGCAGTTCTTC. Translating it yields CASSYSRYNEQFF.